This T cell receptor beta chain was sequenced during a study of blood T cell repertoires in COVID-19. The wider study: The United States, Italy and Spain were the sources of the acute and convalescent COVID-19 samples.

The table lists this clone with a few counts. In the original analysis: Estimation of nucleated cell counts was performed using reference gene primer amplification. TCRdb keeps only in-frame clones here, not all; method: immunoSEQ multiplex PCR. That table supplies the V and J calls and clone size; D and trimming were determined from the DNA. There are 300,000 to 450,000 clones in the sample; approximately 89% occur only once, and about 2% lies in the top ten. The CDR3 is 16 amino acids. The V gene lost 0 bases and the J gene lost 2 bases, with 13 bases spanning the gap. Germline CDR1 and CDR2: SGHDT and YYEEEE.

The sequenced material came from peripheral blood. This TCR was recovered from a woman in her fifties or sixties with COVID-19, enrolled during active disease. The chain uses TRBV5-6 and TRBJ2-3; possibly TRBD2 for D (7 bases). The DNA of the CDR3 is TGTGCCAGCAGCTTGGGTGACCGGGGGGCCACAGATACGCAGTATTTT. It codes for CASSLGDRGATDTQYF.